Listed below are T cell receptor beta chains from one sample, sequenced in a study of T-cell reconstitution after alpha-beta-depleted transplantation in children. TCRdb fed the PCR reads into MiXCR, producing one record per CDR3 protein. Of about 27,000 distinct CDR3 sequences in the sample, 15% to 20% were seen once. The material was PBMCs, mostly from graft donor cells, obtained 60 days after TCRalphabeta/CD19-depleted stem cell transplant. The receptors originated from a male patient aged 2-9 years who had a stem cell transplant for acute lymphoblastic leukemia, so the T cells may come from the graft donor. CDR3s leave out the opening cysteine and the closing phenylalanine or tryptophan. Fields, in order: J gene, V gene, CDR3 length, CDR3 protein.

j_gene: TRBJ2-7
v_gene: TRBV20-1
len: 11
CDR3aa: SARLAETYEQY

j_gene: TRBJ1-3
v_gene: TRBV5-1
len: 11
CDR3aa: ASSFALGNTIY

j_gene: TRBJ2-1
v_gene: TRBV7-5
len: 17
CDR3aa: ISVSEAGGRQDDDNEQF

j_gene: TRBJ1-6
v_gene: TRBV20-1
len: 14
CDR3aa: SARGLDSSYNSPLH

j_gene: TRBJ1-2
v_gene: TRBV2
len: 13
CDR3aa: ASSREQGFGYGYT

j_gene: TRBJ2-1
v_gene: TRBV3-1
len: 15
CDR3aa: ASSRYSGGSSYNEQF

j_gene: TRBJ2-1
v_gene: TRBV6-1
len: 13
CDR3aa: ASIFSGRVIDEQF

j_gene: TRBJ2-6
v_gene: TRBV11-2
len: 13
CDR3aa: ASSFTGSGANVLT

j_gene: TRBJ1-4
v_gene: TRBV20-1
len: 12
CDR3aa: SARGGEVGEKLF

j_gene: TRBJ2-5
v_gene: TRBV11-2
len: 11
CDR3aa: ASSLDWPETQY

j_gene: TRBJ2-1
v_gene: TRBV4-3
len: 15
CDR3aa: ASSHDPSGSSYNEQF

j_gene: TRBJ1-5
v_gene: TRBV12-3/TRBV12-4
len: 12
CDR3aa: ASAEINSNQPQH